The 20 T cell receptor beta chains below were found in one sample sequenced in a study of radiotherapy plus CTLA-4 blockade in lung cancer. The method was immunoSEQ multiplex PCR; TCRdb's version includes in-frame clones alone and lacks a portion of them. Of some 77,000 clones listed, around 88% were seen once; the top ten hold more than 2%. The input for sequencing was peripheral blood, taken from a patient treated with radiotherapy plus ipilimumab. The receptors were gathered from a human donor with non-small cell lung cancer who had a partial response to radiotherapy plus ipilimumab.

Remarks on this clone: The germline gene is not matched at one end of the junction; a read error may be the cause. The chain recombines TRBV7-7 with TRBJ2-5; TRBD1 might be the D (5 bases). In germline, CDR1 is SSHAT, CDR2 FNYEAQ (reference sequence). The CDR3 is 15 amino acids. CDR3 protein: CASSSGRAYQETQYF. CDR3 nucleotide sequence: TGTGCTAGCAGCTCGGGCAGGGCCTATCAAGAGACCCAGTACTTC.

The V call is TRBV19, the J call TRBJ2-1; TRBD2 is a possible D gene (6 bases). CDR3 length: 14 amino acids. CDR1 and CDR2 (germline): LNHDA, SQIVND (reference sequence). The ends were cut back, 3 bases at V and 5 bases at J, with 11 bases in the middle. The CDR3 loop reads CASSMREYDNEQFF. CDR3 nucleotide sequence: TGTGCCAGTAGTATGCGGGAATATGACAATGAGCAGTTCTTC. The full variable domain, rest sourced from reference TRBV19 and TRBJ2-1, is DGGITQSPKYLFRKEGQNVTLSCEQNLNHDAMYWYRQDPGQGLRLIYYSQIVNDFQKGDIAEGYSVSREKKESFPLTVTSAQKNPTAFYLCASSMREYDNEQFFGPGTRLTVL.

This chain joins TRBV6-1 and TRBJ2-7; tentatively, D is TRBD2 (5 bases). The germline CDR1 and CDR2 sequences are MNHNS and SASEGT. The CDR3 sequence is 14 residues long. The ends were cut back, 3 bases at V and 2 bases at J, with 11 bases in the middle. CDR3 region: CASSDGGRTYEQYF. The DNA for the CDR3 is TGTGCCAGCAGTGATGGTGGGAGAACCTACGAGCAGTACTTC.

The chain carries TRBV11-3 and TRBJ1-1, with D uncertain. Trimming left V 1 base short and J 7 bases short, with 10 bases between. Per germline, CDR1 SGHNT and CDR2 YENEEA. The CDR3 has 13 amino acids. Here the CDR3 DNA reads TGTGCCAGCAGCTTAGGTAGGGCGGGTGAAGCTTTCTTT. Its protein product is CASSLGRAGEAFF.

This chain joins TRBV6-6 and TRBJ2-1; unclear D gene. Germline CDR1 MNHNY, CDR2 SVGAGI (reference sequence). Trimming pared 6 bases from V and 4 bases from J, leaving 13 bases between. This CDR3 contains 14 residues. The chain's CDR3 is CASRSPQIYNEQFF. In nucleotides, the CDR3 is TGTGCCAGCAGGTCTCCCCAGATTTACAATGAGCAGTTCTTC.

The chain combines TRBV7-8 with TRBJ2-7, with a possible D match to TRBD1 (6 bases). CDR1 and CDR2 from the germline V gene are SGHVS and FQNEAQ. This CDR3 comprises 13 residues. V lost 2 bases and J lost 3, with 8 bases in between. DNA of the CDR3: TGTGCCAGCAGCTTAAACAGGGACTACGAGCAGTACTTC. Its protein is CASSLNRDYEQYF. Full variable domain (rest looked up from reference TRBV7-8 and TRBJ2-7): GAGVSQSPRYKVAKRGQDVALRCDPISGHVSLFWYQQALGQGPEFLTYFQNEAQLDKSGLPSDRFFAERPEGSVSTLKIQRTQQEDSAVYLCASSLNRDYEQYFGPGTRLTVT.

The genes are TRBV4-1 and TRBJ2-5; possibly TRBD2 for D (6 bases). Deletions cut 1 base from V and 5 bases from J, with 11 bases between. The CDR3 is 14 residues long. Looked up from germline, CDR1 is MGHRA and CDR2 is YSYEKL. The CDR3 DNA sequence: TGCGCCAGCAGCCAAGCCGGGAGCGGGGAGACCCAGTACTTC. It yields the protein CASSQAGSGETQYF.

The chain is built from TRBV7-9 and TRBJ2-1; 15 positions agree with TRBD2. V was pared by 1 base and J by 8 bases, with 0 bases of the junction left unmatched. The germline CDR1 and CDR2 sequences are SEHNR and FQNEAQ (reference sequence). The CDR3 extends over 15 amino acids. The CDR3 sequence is CASSLGTSGRDEQFF. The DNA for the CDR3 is TGTGCCAGCAGCTTAGGGACTAGCGGGAGGGATGAGCAGTTCTTC.

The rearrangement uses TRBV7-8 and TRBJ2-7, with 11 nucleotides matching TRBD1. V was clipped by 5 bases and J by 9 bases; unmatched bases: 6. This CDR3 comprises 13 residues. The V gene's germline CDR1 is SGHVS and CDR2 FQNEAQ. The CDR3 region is CASSLGQGGSQYF. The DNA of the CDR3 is TGTGCCAGCAGCCTGGGACAGGGGGGTTCGCAGTACTTC.

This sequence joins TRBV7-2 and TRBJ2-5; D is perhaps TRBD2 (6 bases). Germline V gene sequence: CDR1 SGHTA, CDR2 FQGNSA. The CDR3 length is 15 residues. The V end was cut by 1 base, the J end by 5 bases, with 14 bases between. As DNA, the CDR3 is TGTGCCAGCAGCTTAGGCGGCGGGGTTGAGGAGACCCAGTACTTC. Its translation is CASSLGGGVEETQYF.

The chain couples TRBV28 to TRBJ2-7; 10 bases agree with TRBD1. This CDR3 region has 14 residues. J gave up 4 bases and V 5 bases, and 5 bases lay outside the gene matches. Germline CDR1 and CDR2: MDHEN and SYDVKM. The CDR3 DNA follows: TGTGCCAGCAGTACCCGACAGGGGGCTTACGAGCAGTACGTC. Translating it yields CASSTRQGAYEQYV.

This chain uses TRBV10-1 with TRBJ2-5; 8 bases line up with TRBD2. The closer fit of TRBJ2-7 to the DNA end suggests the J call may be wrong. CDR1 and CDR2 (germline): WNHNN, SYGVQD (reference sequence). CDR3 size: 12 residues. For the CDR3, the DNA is TGCGCCAGCGGGACTAGTTCCTACGAGCAGTACTTC. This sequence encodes CASGTSSYEQYF.

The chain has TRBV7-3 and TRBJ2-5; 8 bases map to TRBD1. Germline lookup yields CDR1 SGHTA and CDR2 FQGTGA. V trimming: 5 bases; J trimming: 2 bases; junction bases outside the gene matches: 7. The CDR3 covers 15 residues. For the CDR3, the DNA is TGTGCCAGCAGCCCACGGACAGGGTCGCAAGAGACCCAGTACTTC. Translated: CASSPRTGSQETQYF.

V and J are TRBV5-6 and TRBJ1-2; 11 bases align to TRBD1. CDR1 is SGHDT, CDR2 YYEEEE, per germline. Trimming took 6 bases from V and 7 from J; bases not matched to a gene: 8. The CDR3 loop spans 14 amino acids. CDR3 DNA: TGTGCCAGCACTCCGGGACAGGGGGTTATTGGCTACACCTTC. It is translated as CASTPGQGVIGYTF.

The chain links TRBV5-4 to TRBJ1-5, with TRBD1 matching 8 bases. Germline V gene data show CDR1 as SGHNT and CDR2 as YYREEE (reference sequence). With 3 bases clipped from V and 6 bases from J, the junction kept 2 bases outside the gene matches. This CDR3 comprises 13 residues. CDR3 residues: CASSSDRGQPQHF. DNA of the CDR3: TGTGCCAGCAGCTCCGACAGGGGTCAGCCCCAGCATTTT.

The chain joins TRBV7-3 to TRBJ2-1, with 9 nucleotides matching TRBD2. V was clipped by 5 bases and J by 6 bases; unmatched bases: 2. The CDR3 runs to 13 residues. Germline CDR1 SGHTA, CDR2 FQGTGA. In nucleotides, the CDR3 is TGTGCCAGCAGCAAGGGACTAGCCAATGAGCAGTTCTTC. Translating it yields CASSKGLANEQFF.

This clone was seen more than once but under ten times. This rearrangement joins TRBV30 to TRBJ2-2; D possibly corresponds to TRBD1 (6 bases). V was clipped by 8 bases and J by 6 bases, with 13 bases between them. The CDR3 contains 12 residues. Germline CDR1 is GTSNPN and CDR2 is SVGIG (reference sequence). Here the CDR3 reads CATAKGAGELFF. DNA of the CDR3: TGTGCCACAGCGAAGGGGGCCGGGGAGCTGTTTTTT.

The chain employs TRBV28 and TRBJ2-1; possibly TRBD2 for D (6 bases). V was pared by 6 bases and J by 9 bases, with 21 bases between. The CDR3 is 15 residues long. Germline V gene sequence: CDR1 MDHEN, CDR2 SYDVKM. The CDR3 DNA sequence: TGTGCCAGCAGCACCTCAAGCGGGCGGCTCGGTGAGCAGTTCTTC. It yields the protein CASSTSSGRLGEQFF.

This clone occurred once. CDR3 protein: CASSLSTGTGEAFF. The DNA of the CDR3 is TGTGCCAGCAGCTTATCTACAGGGACAGGGGAAGCTTTCTTT. The V gene is TRBV7-6, the J gene TRBJ1-1; 9 bases line up with TRBD1. Germline V gene sequence: CDR1 SGHVS, CDR2 FNYEAQ. This CDR3 region has 14 residues. With V trimmed by 2 bases and J by 8 bases, 6 bases remained unmatched.

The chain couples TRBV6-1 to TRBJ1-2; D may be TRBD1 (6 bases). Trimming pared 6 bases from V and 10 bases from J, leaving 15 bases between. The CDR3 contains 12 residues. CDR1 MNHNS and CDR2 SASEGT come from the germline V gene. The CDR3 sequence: CASRRRDTSYTF. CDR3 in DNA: TGTGCCAGCAGGCGAAGGGACACCTCCTACACCTTC.